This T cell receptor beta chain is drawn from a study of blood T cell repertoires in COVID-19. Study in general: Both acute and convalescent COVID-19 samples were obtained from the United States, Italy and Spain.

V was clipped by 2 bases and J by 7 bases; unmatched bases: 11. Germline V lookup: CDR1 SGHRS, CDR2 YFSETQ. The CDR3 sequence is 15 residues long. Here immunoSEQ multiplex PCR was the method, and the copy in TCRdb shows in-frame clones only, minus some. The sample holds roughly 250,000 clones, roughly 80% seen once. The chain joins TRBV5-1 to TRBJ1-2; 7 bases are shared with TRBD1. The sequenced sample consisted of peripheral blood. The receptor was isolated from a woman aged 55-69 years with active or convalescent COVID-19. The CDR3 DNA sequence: TGCGCCAGCAGCTTCACCGGAGGGGGCCACTTTGGCTACACCTTC. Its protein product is CASSFTGGGHFGYTF.